The rows below give T cell receptor beta chains drawn from one sample of a study of blood T cells in healthy people across ages. In TCRdb, the 5' RACE reads were re-called with MiXCR into one record per CDR3 protein. The table records hundreds of thousands of distinct CDR3 sequences, roughly 46% of them present only once. The specimen was blood. The origin of the receptors is a man older than 75 in good health. Both conserved end residues are part of each CDR3. A D gene is named only where the DNA matches it firmly. Size values are once, few and many counts, or a class for expanded clones, and some rows have none.

clone_size	v_call	j_call	d_call	cdr3_nt	cdr3_aa
.	TRBV20-1	TRBJ2-1	TRBD1	TGCAGTGCTAGAGATATGGGACAGGGGCTCCGTAATGAGCAGTTCTTC	CSARDMGQGLRNEQFF
.	TRBV9	TRBJ2-7	TRBD1	TGTGCCAGCAGCGTAGGGTGGGACAGCTCCTACGAGCAGTACTTC	CASSVGWDSSYEQYF
.	TRBV29-1	TRBJ2-7	TRBD2	TGCAGCGTTGAAGACCGGACTAGCGGGGCCTACGAGCAGTACTTC	CSVEDRTSGAYEQYF
.	TRBV27	TRBJ1-2	.	TGTGCCAGCAGTTCCGGACACCGCGATGGCTACACCTTC	CASSSGHRDGYTF
few	TRBV7-2	TRBJ2-1	TRBD2	TGTGCCAGCAGCTTCCGCGGGAGGGCCATCAATGAGCAGTTCTTC	CASSFRGRAINEQFF
.	TRBV20-1	TRBJ2-7	TRBD1	TGCATACCCCGCCGGGACAGGGGATACGAGCAGTACTTC	CIPRRDRGYEQYF
.	TRBV12-3/TRBV12-4	TRBJ1-1	.	TGTGCCAGCAGTTTCCAGGGGATGACTGAAGCTTTCTTT	CASSFQGMTEAFF
few	TRBV28	TRBJ2-1	TRBD2	TGTGCCAGCAGTGTACTAGCGGGATCGGGGGAGCAGTTCTTC	CASSVLAGSGEQFF
few	TRBV6-6	TRBJ2-1	TRBD2	TGTGCCAGCAGCGCGACTAGCGGGAGCAATGAGCAGTTCTTC	CASSATSGSNEQFF
many	TRBV18	TRBJ2-7	.	TGTGCCAGCTCACCACCAACAGGGCCTTCTAACGAGCAGTACTTC	CASSPPTGPSNEQYF
once	TRBV12-3/TRBV12-4	TRBJ2-3	.	TGTGCCAGCAGTTTCCCTACCAAGGCAGATACGCAGTATTTT	CASSFPTKADTQYF
.	TRBV4-2	TRBJ2-5	TRBD1	TGTGCCAGCAGCCAAGACCCGGGACAGTCGTCCCAGTACTTC	CASSQDPGQSSQYF
.	TRBV5-1	TRBJ2-3	.	TGCGCCAGCAGCCGAGCCGCCTCGGCCGGGGGCGCAAATACGCAGTATTTT	CASSRAASAGGANTQYF
.	TRBV5-1	TRBJ2-7	TRBD1	TGCGCCAGCAGCTCCGGGACAGGGTATTCCGAGCAGTACTTC	CASSSGTGYSEQYF
.	TRBV5-1	TRBJ2-1	TRBD2	TGCGCCAGCAGGCCGGACGGGGGGAGTTACAATGAGCAGTTCTTC	CASRPDGGSYNEQFF
.	TRBV6-4	TRBJ2-5	TRBD2	TGTGCCAGCAGCAGGGAGGGCCCAGACAATGAGCAGTACTTC	CASSREGPDNEQYF
few	TRBV28	TRBJ1-5	.	TGTGCCAGCAGTTTACCGGACGGGTCAAGGCAGCCCCAGCATTTT	CASSLPDGSRQPQHF
few	TRBV11-3	TRBJ2-1	.	TGTGCCAGCAGCCCAGTGGGTCAGGTGGATGAGCAGTTCTTC	CASSPVGQVDEQFF
.	TRBV6-2/TRBV6-3	TRBJ2-7	TRBD1	TGTGCCAGCAGTTACTGGGGACAGACCTACGAGCAGTACTTC	CASSYWGQTYEQYF
few	TRBV12-3/TRBV12-4	TRBJ2-1	.	TGTGCCAGCAGAGATGGTAGGACACGGGTCAATGAGCAGTTCTTC	CASRDGRTRVNEQFF
.	TRBV2	TRBJ2-1	TRBD2	TGTGCCAGCAGAAAGGGACTAGCGGGAGGCAGCTCCTACGAGCAGTTCTTC	CASRKGLAGGSSYEQFF
few	TRBV28	TRBJ2-2	.	TGTGCCAGCATCGGGCACATGAACACCGGGGAGCTGTTTTTT	CASIGHMNTGELFF
many	TRBV27	TRBJ1-4	.	TGTGCCAGCAGGCAGCCGGGACAAACAACTAATGAAAAACTGTTTTTT	CASRQPGQTTNEKLFF
once	TRBV15	TRBJ2-1	.	TGTGTCACCAGCAGAGGGTTTGGGCGGGACGCTATCGATGAGCAGTTCTTC	CVTSRGFGRDAIDEQFF
once	TRBV5-1	TRBJ1-1	.	TGCGCCAGCAGCGTAACAGAGACCACTGAAGCTTTCTTT	CASSVTETTEAFF
many	TRBV5-1	TRBJ2-1	TRBD2	TGCGCCAGCAGCTTGGCCCTAGCGGGCTCCTACAATGAGCAGTTCTTC	CASSLALAGSYNEQFF
once	TRBV10-3	TRBJ1-2	.	TGTGCCATCCACTCGTCGGGCTATGGCTACACCTTC	CAIHSSGYGYTF
.	TRBV6-6	TRBJ2-1	TRBD1	TGTGCCAGCAGTTACCACAGGGGATCGGACAATGAGCAGTTCTTC	CASSYHRGSDNEQFF
many	TRBV7-2	TRBJ2-3	.	TGTGCCAGCAGTTTACGACAGAGCACAGATACGCAGTATTTT	CASSLRQSTDTQYF
.	TRBV28	TRBJ2-2	.	TGTGCCAGCAGGGCCGGACAGCCACTGAACACCGGGGAGCTGTTTTTT	CASRAGQPLNTGELFF
many	TRBV12-3/TRBV12-4	TRBJ2-7	.	TGTGCCAGCAGTTTAGGGACGGTCTACGAGCAGTACTTC	CASSLGTVYEQYF
once	TRBV20-1	TRBJ2-5	TRBD2	TGCAGTGCTAGTCGTCGGGCGGGAGGGGAGCAGTACTTC	CSASRRAGGEQYF
.	TRBV4-3	TRBJ2-4	.	TGCGCCAGCAGCCCCAGGTTGGGGGGGCGAGACAAAAACATTCAGTACTTC	CASSPRLGGRDKNIQYF
.	TRBV5-1	TRBJ2-7	.	TGCGCCAGCAGCTCGGACGGGACAAATGGATACGAGCAGTACTTC	CASSSDGTNGYEQYF
.	TRBV29-1	TRBJ2-7	.	TGCAGCGTTGAAGATAAACAGAGGCCCTACGAGCAGTACTTC	CSVEDKQRPYEQYF
few	TRBV15	TRBJ2-7	.	TGTGCCACCAGCAGAGGACAGCCCCTCGGCGAGCAGTACTTC	CATSRGQPLGEQYF
.	TRBV5-6	TRBJ1-5	TRBD1	TGTGCCAGCAGCTTGGCCCGGCAGGGGGCGAACCCAAATCAGCCCCAGCATTTT	CASSLARQGANPNQPQHF
.	TRBV11-2	TRBJ1-5	TRBD1	TGTGCCAGCAGGGAGGACAGGGCACAGCCCCAGCATTTT	CASREDRAQPQHF
.	TRBV6-1	TRBJ2-7	.	TGTGCCAGCAGCCCCGGAGCCAGGGGACTATTCTACGAGCAGTACTTC	CASSPGARGLFYEQYF
few	TRBV7-8	TRBJ1-5	.	TGTGCCAGCAGCTTAGAGACAGGATGGAGCACTAAGCCCCAGCATTTT	CASSLETGWSTKPQHF
.	TRBV25-1	TRBJ2-3	.	TGTGCCAGCAGGGCGGAGATCACAGATACGCAGTATTTT	CASRAEITDTQYF
.	TRBV3-1	TRBJ1-1	TRBD1	TGTGCCAGCAGCCAATCCCAGACAGGGGGATTTACTGAAGCTTTCTTT	CASSQSQTGGFTEAFF
.	TRBV5-1	TRBJ2-5	TRBD2	TGCGCCAGCAGCGTGGGACTAGCGCTTAAGACCCAGTACTTC	CASSVGLALKTQYF
.	TRBV7-2	TRBJ2-3	.	TGTGCCAGCAGCTTAGGGGGGAATGCAGATACGCAGTATTTT	CASSLGGNADTQYF
.	TRBV5-1	TRBJ2-3	.	TGCGCCAGCAGCTTGGCTCAGAGAGGGGATACGCAGTATTTT	CASSLAQRGDTQYF
few	TRBV25-1	TRBJ2-7	.	TGTGCCAGCAGTCCTACCGGACGACCTTCCTACGAGCAGTACTTC	CASSPTGRPSYEQYF
.	TRBV24-1	TRBJ2-5	TRBD2	TGTGCCACCAGTGTGATAGCGGGAGGTGGAGAGACCCAGTACTTC	CATSVIAGGGETQYF
.	TRBV7-9	TRBJ2-7	TRBD1	TGTGCCAGCGGGACAGGGTTCCACGAGCAGTACTTC	CASGTGFHEQYF
.	TRBV7-2	TRBJ2-2	TRBD2	TGTGCCAGCAGGGGAGGGTACACCGGGGAGCTGTTTTTT	CASRGGYTGELFF
.	TRBV20-1	TRBJ2-1	.	TGCAGTGCTAGAAGGGGGAACCTCGGTGAGCAGTTCTTC	CSARRGNLGEQFF
.	TRBV5-1	TRBJ1-2	.	TGCGCCAGCAGCGCTGACAACCACTATGGCTACACCTTC	CASSADNHYGYTF